This T cell receptor (beta chain) was sequenced in a study of OX40 agonist ivuxolimab in advanced cancers. Study background: Two cutaneous melanoma patients and one hepatocellular carcinoma patient, three in all, had partial responses.

Note on this clone: The antigen is unknown.

Study-wide findings and caveats: There were, on average, more expanded clones in CD8+ T cells than in CD4+. Both blood CD4+ and CD8+ T cells showed clonal growth by week 6 at 0.1 to 3.0 mg/kg.

Germline V lookup: CDR1 LNHDA, CDR2 SQIVND (reference sequence). The CDR3 contains 15 residues. Trimming left V 8 bases short and J 0 bases short, with 14 bases between. The sampling schedule covered blood at baseline, cycle 4 day 1, and cycle 7 day 1. Sequenced by immunoSEQ multiplex PCR; TCRdb stores in-frame clones only, minus some. The sample yields roughly 100,000 clones, 90% seen once. This sample comprised CD4+ or CD8+ T cells sorted from blood, obtained in a trial of the OX40 agonist ivuxolimab. The chain joins TRBV19 to TRBJ1-5; D ambiguous. The receptor was isolated from an adult with an advanced solid tumor such as melanoma, head and neck, liver or kidney cancer. CDR3 region: CASLITDNSNQPQHF. DNA of the CDR3: TGTGCCAGTCTAATTACAGACAATAGCAATCAGCCCCAGCATTTT.